These 26 T cell receptor beta chains were all obtained from the same sample, sequenced in a study of blood T cell repertoires in COVID-19. Measured with immunoSEQ multiplex PCR; TCRdb has only the in-frame clones, and not every one. Here the sample spans roughly 91,000 clones, roughly 84% being singletons. Sequences were obtained from peripheral blood. The receptors come from a man between 70 and 80 years old with acute or convalescent COVID-19.

The chain is built from TRBV27 and TRBJ2-7; 7 positions match TRBD1. Germline CDR1 reads MNHEY; CDR2 reads SMNVEV (reference sequence). The CDR3 spans 15 residues. Trimming took 2 bases from V and 2 from J; bases not matched to a gene: 6. The CDR3 DNA follows: TGTGCCAGCAGTTTACAAGGACAGGCCCCCTACGAGCAGTACGTC. Its translation is CASSLQGQAPYEQYV.

This chain connects TRBV27 to TRBJ2-7; unclear D gene. Germline values: CDR1 MNHEY, CDR2 SMNVEV (reference sequence). Trimming pared 7 bases from V and 6 bases from J, leaving 13 bases between. The CDR3 extends over 12 amino acids. CDR3 loop: CASMSPGLEQYF. CDR3 bases: TGTGCCAGCATGTCCCCAGGTCTCGAGCAGTACTTC.

This chain connects TRBV6-1 to TRBJ2-6; tentatively, D is TRBD1 (5 bases). This CDR3 contains 18 residues. From germline, CDR1 is MNHNS and CDR2 SASEGT. Trimming removed 4 bases at V and 0 bases at J, with 16 bases between. CDR3 sequence: CASSVNRPPFSGANVLTF. The CDR3 DNA follows: TGTGCCAGCAGTGTAAACAGGCCTCCCTTCTCTGGGGCCAACGTCCTGACTTTC.

The CDR3 DNA reads TGTGCCAGCAGTTCTATTGGGACTAGTTGGGACATTCAGTACTTC. It yields the protein CASSSIGTSWDIQYF. V gene TRBV6-2 or TRBV6-3 combines with J gene TRBJ2-4, with 8 bases matching TRBD2. The length of the CDR3 is 15 residues. V lost 4 bases and J lost 8; bases outside the gene matches: 10. Germline V CDR1 and CDR2: MNHEY, SVGEGT.

V is TRBV24-1 and J is TRBJ2-2, with TRBD1 matching 7 bases. V dropped 3 bases and J dropped 1; count of bases not matched to a gene: 4. Germline V gene data show CDR1 as KGHDR and CDR2 as SFDVKD. The CDR3 has 16 amino acids. The CDR3 nucleotides read TGTGCCACCAGTGATCTGCGGACAGGGAACACCGGGGAGCTGTTTTTT. Amino acids: CATSDLRTGNTGELFF.

The rearrangement joins TRBV27 to TRBJ1-6; the match to TRBD1 covers 9 bases. Trimming cost V 8 bases and J 6 bases; bases outside gene matches: 5. Germline V gene data show CDR1 as MNHEY and CDR2 as SMNVEV (reference sequence). The CDR3 covers 14 residues. Written as DNA, the CDR3 is TGTGCCAGCTGTCGGGGACAGGGTAATTCACCCCTCCACTTT. Amino acids: CASCRGQGNSPLHF.

The chain links TRBV21-1 to TRBJ1-2; whether TRBD1, the table's D call, matches the DNA was not checked. TRBV21-1 is a documented pseudogene. This CDR3 contains 14 residues. CDR3 in amino acids: CASPTLDRLYGYTF. Here the CDR3 DNA reads TGTGCCAGCCCTACCCTTGACAGGCTCTATGGCTACACCTTC.

The chain has TRBV10-1 and TRBJ2-1; TRBD2 agrees at 9 bases. CDR1 is WNHNN and CDR2 is SYGVQD in the germline V gene (reference sequence). Trimming cost V 8 bases and J 9 bases; bases outside gene matches: 8. There are 13 residues in the CDR3. The CDR3, as DNA: TGCGCCAGCTCCGGGACTAGCCTAGGTGAGCAGTTCTTC. Translation: CASSGTSLGEQFF.

CDR3 nucleotides: TGCGCCAGCAGTACGGGACAGAACGCCCTCAACTATGGCTACACCTTC. Protein: CASSTGQNALNYGYTF. The chain links TRBV5-1 to TRBJ1-2; 7 bases fit TRBD1. The CDR3 is made up of 16 amino acids. The J segment lost 2 bases and the V segment lost 5 bases, leaving 12 bases of the junction unmatched. In germline, CDR1 is SGHRS, CDR2 YFSETQ.

V is TRBV12-3 or TRBV12-4 and J is TRBJ2-1; no definite D call. Trimming shortened V by 5 bases and J by 9 bases, and 14 bases separated the two germline ends. The length of the CDR3 is 13 residues. The CDR3 region is CASSLHLGVEQFF. CDR3 nucleotides: TGTGCCAGCAGTCTCCATCTAGGCGTTGAGCAGTTCTTC.

This clone was picked up a small number of times. The chain combines TRBV3-1 (or the pseudogene TRBV3-2) with TRBJ1-5; tentatively, D is TRBD1 (5 bases). The V and J ends lost 1 base and 2 bases respectively, with 12 bases between them. Germline CDR1 is LGHDT and CDR2 is YNNKEL (reference sequence). This CDR3 comprises 16 residues. The CDR3 protein is CASSQGSRVGNQPQHF. CDR3 DNA: TGTGCCAGCAGCCAAGGATCCAGGGTCGGCAATCAGCCCCAGCATTTT.

J is TRBJ2-3 and V is TRBV2; 7 bases are a match to TRBD2. CDR1 SNHLY and CDR2 FYNNEI come from the germline V gene. The CDR3 totals 13 residues. After removal of 11 bases from V and 4 bases from J, the junction contained 9 bases not matched to a gene. In nucleotides, the CDR3 is TGTGCCGAGCATCGGGGGGAGGCAGATACGCAGTATTTT. Encoded protein: CAEHRGEADTQYF. Drawing the rest from reference TRBV2 and TRBJ2-3, the complete variable domain is EPEVTQTPSHQVTQMGQEVILRCVPISNHLYFYWYRQILGQKVEFLVSFYNNEISEKSEIFDDQFSVERPDGSNFTLKIRSTKLEDSAMYFCAEHRGEADTQYFGPGTRLTVL.

The chain recombines TRBV7-2 with TRBJ2-6; weak D call: TRBD1 (5 bases). Trimming pared 2 bases from V and 0 bases from J, leaving 5 bases between. The V gene's germline CDR1 is SGHTA and CDR2 FQGNSA. The CDR3 is 15 residues long. Here the CDR3 DNA reads TGTGCCAGCAGCTTAACAGGCTCTGGGGCCAACGTCCTGACTTTC. It translates to CASSLTGSGANVLTF.

This clone occurred once. This CDR3 is CASSVRGGGTNEQFF. Written as DNA, the CDR3 is TGTGCCAGCAGCGTAAGGGGCGGGGGGACAAATGAGCAGTTCTTC. The chain has TRBV9 and TRBJ2-1; 8 positions match TRBD2. Germline CDR1 is SGDLS and CDR2 is YYNGEE. The CDR3 consists of 15 residues. Germline trimming cut 1 base from V and 7 bases from J; bases unmatched to any gene: 7.

This clone came up once. In DNA, the CDR3 is TGTGCCAGTATCCGGACAGGGGGCCTCTCTGGAAACACCATATATTTT. It specifies CASIRTGGLSGNTIYF. The chain carries TRBV19 and TRBJ1-3; 11 nucleotides line up with TRBD1. Germline CDR1 is LNHDA and CDR2 is SQIVND (reference sequence). Trimming cost V 7 bases and J 0 bases; bases outside gene matches: 5. The CDR3 has 16 residues.

The chain has TRBV11-2 and TRBJ1-3, with D hard to call. Germline assignment: CDR1 SGHAT and CDR2 FQNNGV. Deletions cut 3 bases from V and 0 bases from J, with 12 bases between. This CDR3 spans 16 amino acids. CDR3 coding DNA: TGTGCCAGCAGCTTCGAGGGTTTGAGCTCTGGAAACACCATATATTTT. Translating it yields CASSFEGLSSGNTIYF.

The chain carries TRBV5-6 and TRBJ2-1; the D gene is possibly TRBD2 (6 bases). This CDR3 has 15 amino acids. V was clipped by 7 bases and J by 1 base, with 15 bases between them. Germline assignment: CDR1 SGHDT and CDR2 YYEEEE. This CDR3 reads CASGRGRTSYNEQFF. The CDR3 region has the DNA TGTGCCAGCGGCCGGGGGAGGACTTCCTACAATGAGCAGTTCTTC.

The chain links TRBV5-5 to TRBJ1-1; D ambiguous. Trimming left V 1 base short and J 2 bases short, with 15 bases between. Per germline, CDR1 SGHKS and CDR2 YYEKEE (reference sequence). The CDR3 has 16 amino acids. As DNA, the CDR3 is TGTGCCAGCAGCTTGAGCGGACTGCTTCTAAACACTGAAGCTTTCTTT. Residues: CASSLSGLLLNTEAFF.

The V and J genes are TRBV19 and TRBJ1-2; 7 nucleotides match TRBD1. CDR3 length equals 13 residues. Germline loops: CDR1 LNHDA, CDR2 SQIVND (reference sequence). Unmatched junction bases numbered 10, after V lost 11 bases and J lost 4 bases. CDR3 DNA: TGTGCCTCGAACTTAGGGGGCGTCTATGGCTACACCTTC. Translated, it gives CASNLGGVYGYTF. Together with reference TRBV19 and TRBJ1-2, the CDR3 gives the full variable domain: DGGITQSPKYLFRKEGQNVTLSCEQNLNHDAMYWYRQDPGQGLRLIYYSQIVNDFQKGDIAEGYSVSREKKESFPLTVTSAQKNPTAFYLCASNLGGVYGYTFGSGTRLTVV.

This clone was seen only a few times. The rearrangement joins TRBV10-1 to TRBJ1-2; D is perhaps TRBD1 (6 bases). The length of the CDR3 is 17 residues. Trimming cost V 4 bases and J 2 bases, with 20 bases left between them. CDR1 and CDR2 (germline): WNHNN, SYGVQD (reference sequence). The CDR3 loop reads CASSGGQPGHWNYGYTF. CDR3 bases: TGCGCCAGCAGTGGAGGACAGCCGGGACACTGGAACTATGGCTACACCTTC.

This chain uses TRBV6-5 with TRBJ2-5; 7 positions match TRBD1. Trimming cost V 6 bases and J 8 bases; bases outside gene matches: 9. Germline assignment: CDR1 MNHEY and CDR2 SVGAGI. CDR3 length: 13 amino acids. The CDR3 spells CASRFGTVITQYF. The CDR3 DNA follows: TGTGCCAGCAGGTTCGGGACAGTAATCACCCAGTACTTC.

The gene calls are TRBV19 and TRBJ1-5; 7 bases are shared with TRBD1. The CDR3 loop spans 16 amino acids. The ends lost 1 base at V and 2 bases at J; junction bases unmatched: 5. Germline CDR1 LNHDA, CDR2 SQIVND (reference sequence). The chain's CDR3 is CASSIVHRGGNQPQHF. The CDR3 nucleotides read TGTGCCAGTAGTATAGTACACAGGGGCGGCAATCAGCCCCAGCATTTT.

The V call is TRBV19, the J call TRBJ2-1, with unresolved D. Trimming shortened V by 5 bases and J by 3 bases, and 8 bases separated the two germline ends. This CDR3 comprises 13 residues. CDR1 is LNHDA, CDR2 SQIVND, per germline (reference sequence). CDR3 sequence: CASSVASYNEQFF. CDR3 DNA: TGTGCCAGTAGTGTAGCCAGCTACAATGAGCAGTTCTTC.

The rearrangement joins TRBV19 to TRBJ1-1, with D possibly matching TRBD1 (6 bases). V was cut by 3 bases and J by 4 bases, with 12 bases left in between. This CDR3 contains 14 residues. Per germline, CDR1 LNHDA and CDR2 SQIVND (reference sequence). CDR3 in amino acids: CASSIKGVGTEAFF. The CDR3 coding sequence is TGTGCCAGTAGTATCAAGGGGGTAGGCACTGAAGCTTTCTTT.

The V and J genes are TRBV6-5 and TRBJ2-2, with D perhaps matching TRBD1 (5 bases). The CDR3 has 15 amino acids. V dropped 2 bases and J dropped 7 bases, with 14 bases sitting between them. The germline V gene encodes CDR1 MNHEY and CDR2 SVGAGI. CDR3 residues: CASSYEPRDIGELFF. The CDR3 DNA follows: TGTGCCAGCAGTTACGAACCCAGGGATATCGGGGAGCTGTTTTTT.

This chain joins TRBV5-1 and TRBJ2-2; the D gene is possibly TRBD1 (6 bases). V lost 4 bases, J lost 0 bases, and 10 bases lay in between. In germline, CDR1 is SGHRS, CDR2 YFSETQ. This CDR3 spans 15 amino acids. CDR3 sequence: CASSPGQTNTGELFF. The CDR3 DNA sequence: TGCGCCAGCAGCCCGGGACAAACGAACACCGGGGAGCTGTTTTTT.